The 5 T cell receptor beta chains presented below share a single source sample, sequenced in a study of CD8+CD57+ T cells in acquired aplastic anemia. TCR beta VDJ combinations and CDR3 sequences were profiled from genomic DNA. Each CDR3 protein gets one entry after TCRdb re-called the reads with MiXCR. The repertoire consists of a few hundred thousand distinct CDR3 sequences, with less than 85% occurring once and the leading ten covering approximately 40%. CD8+CD57+ cell expansion, shown by flow cytometry, had occurred in the patients selected for sequencing. The sequenced sample was sorted CD4+, CD8+, or CD8+CD57+ T cells (not recorded which) from PBMCs. The origin of the receptors is a human donor with aplastic anemia.

Turning to this clonotype: One end of the junction varies from germline; a read error may be responsible. The chain recombines TRBV19 with TRBJ2-7; maybe TRBD2 (5 bases). The germline CDR1 and CDR2 sequences are LNHDA and SQIVND (reference sequence). This CDR3 is built from 14 residues. For the CDR3, the DNA is TGTGCCAGCAGTATAGCTAACGGTGACTACGATCAGCAGTTC. Protein product: CASSIANGDYDQQF.

A remark on this clonotype: An end of the junction differs from the germline gene, which may be a read error. The chain recombines TRBV7-8 with TRBJ1-2; D is ambiguous. Germline CDR1 is SGHVS and CDR2 is FQNEAQ. The CDR3 sequence is 13 residues long. This chain's CDR3 is CVSSLAGGPGYTF. The CDR3 region has the DNA TGTGTCAGCAGCTTAGCGGGAGGTCCCGGCTACACCTTT.

Only a few counts were recorded for this clonotype. A clone one base away is much larger, so this may be a read error. This CDR3 is missing its conserved last phenylalanine or tryptophan, likely due to a read error. The DNA is left out, because the CDR3 cannot be placed on it with certainty; the CDR3 is given as TCRdb lists it. V and J are TRBV7-8 and TRBJ2-3; the D call TRBD1 from the table was never checked on the DNA. The CDR3 is 13 amino acids in total, end residues counted. Germline V lookup: CDR1 SGHVS, CDR2 FQNEAQ. Here the CDR3 reads CASSFEPDGTALS.

In the case of this clonotype: At one of its ends the junction is not consistent with the germline gene, which may arise from a read error. The chain combines TRBV15 with TRBJ1-1; D is unclear. The V gene's germline CDR1 is LNHNV and CDR2 YYDKDF (reference sequence). This CDR3 is 14 amino acids long. DNA of the CDR3: TGTGCCAGCAGCTTGGTGGGGTCGGCCACTGAGGCTTTCTTT. This translates into CASSLVGSATEAFF.

This clonotype was picked up one time. This rearrangement joins TRBV9 to TRBJ2-7, with 7 bases lining up with TRBD1. CDR3 length: 18 residues. V gave up 4 bases and J gave up 1 base; unmatched junction bases: 17. CDR1 is SGDLS, CDR2 YYNGEE, per germline. DNA of the CDR3: TGTGCCAGCAGCTTTCATCCGGACGGGACAGATGGTTCCTACGAGCAGTACGTC. Its protein is CASSFHPDGTDGSYEQYV.